The sequence of this T cell receptor beta chain was determined in a study of cytomegalovirus exposure and HLA in healthy donors. Study-wide context: About 179 million T cells yielded roughly 120 million unique TCR beta sequences in earlier analysis.

The primer mix had 60 Vbeta and 13 Jbeta primers. The data were produced by immunoSEQ multiplex PCR, yet TCRdb's version contains in-frame clones alone and is incomplete. The sample lists about 69,000 clones; roughly three quarters were seen once. CDR1 is SQVTM and CDR2 is ANQGSEA in the germline V gene. The CDR3 totals 12 residues. The ends were cut back, 6 bases at V and 5 bases at J, with 13 bases in the middle. Overall study results and limits: Data from an earlier analysis indicated that most TCR beta V segments were productive either about 87% or about 30% of the time. Later on, an analysis tied 15,000 to 20,000 TCR beta sequences to HLA alleles at 0.05 false discovery rate. According to the study, 150 to 200 TCR beta chains were cytomegalovirus-associated.

This clone was seen once. Its antigen is undetermined. Sequenced material: PBMCs. This TCR was sampled from a man younger than 30 in good health and CMV-seronegative. The V call is TRBV29-1, the J call TRBJ2-5, with D tentatively TRBD1 (5 bases). The CDR3 sequence is CSVATAKETQYF. The CDR3 nucleotides are TGCAGCGTCGCGACAGCTAAGGAGACCCAGTACTTC.